This T cell receptor (beta chain) was captured in a study of T-cell reconstitution after alpha-beta-depleted transplantation in children. A library of TCRbeta sequences, prepared with unique molecular identifiers, was generated. TCRdb itself ran the PCR reads through MiXCR, one entry per CDR3 protein. The sample holds 420,000 or so distinct CDR3 sequences, about 11% seen once. V lost 0 bases, J lost 3 bases, and 16 bases lay in between. The germline V gene has CDR1 DFQATT and CDR2 SNEGSKA (reference sequence). This CDR3 comprises 16 residues. The sequence was obtained from a human donor who donated a stem cell graft to a child with acute myeloid leukemia. The chain employs TRBV20-1 and TRBJ2-3; possibly TRBD1 or TRBD2 for D (6 bases each). Material: PBMCs from the stem cell graft donor, obtained from the stem cell graft. The CDR3 DNA sequence: TGCAGTGCTAGAGATCTAAGGGGGGCTTGGACAGATACGCAGTATTTT. Translated, it gives CSARDLRGAWTDTQYF.